This T cell receptor (beta chain) was recovered during a study of CD8 T cells in ankylosing spondylitis. Notes on the study in general: Some of these motif variants have turned up before, in reports on reactive arthritis synovial fluid and blood. Peripheral blood samples showed relatively rare disease-linked clones, and these clones were CD8+. Made up of eight highly homologous variants, a TCR beta motif appeared characteristic of ankylosing spondylitis blood.

Construction of TCR beta libraries was performed using quantitative 5'-RACE with molecular barcodes. In TCRdb, the 5' RACE reads were re-called with MiXCR into one record per CDR3 protein. The sample includes more than 500,000 distinct CDR3 sequences, over 4% seen only once; the top ten take under 4.5%. On this clonotype itself: Its target is unknown.

The CDR3 sequence is 17 residues long. Trimming shortened V by 5 bases and J by 0 bases, and 17 bases separated the two germline ends. J is TRBJ2-1 and V is TRBV12-3 or TRBV12-4; weak D call: TRBD2 (6 bases). Sequenced input: blood, either unsorted or a sorted T cell fraction (not recorded which). This clonotype originated in a male donor with ankylosing spondylitis. CDR3 DNA: TGTGCCAGCAGTCCCTTCGGACTACCAAGCTCCTACAATGAGCAGTTCTTC. Its translation: CASSPFGLPSSYNEQFF.